The present T cell receptor beta chain was sequenced within a study of blood T cell repertoires in COVID-19. Enrolled through a virtual design, the participants were between roughly 18 and 90 years of age and came from about two dozen US areas. The CDR3 has 12 amino acids. The V end lost 8 bases, the J end lost 7 bases, and 13 bases lay between the germline ends. Germline V gene lookup returns CDR1 KGHDR and CDR2 SFDVKD. Profiling relied on immunoSEQ multiplex PCR, and the TCRdb table lists in-frame clones only, not all of them. Seen here are 400,000 or so clones, approximately 92% observed once, and the top ten hold around 1.1%.

Sequencing used PBMCs or T cells enriched from blood (not recorded which). The receptor comes from a man younger than 45 who had recovered from COVID-19. The V and J genes are TRBV24-1 and TRBJ1-1; a weak D match, TRBD1 (5 bases). CDR3 sequence reads: CATMNDRLEAFF. Here the CDR3 DNA reads TGTGCCACCATGAATGACAGACTTGAAGCTTTCTTT.